One and the same sample provided the 19 T cell receptor beta chains below, sequenced in a study of T cell repertoires in cytomegalovirus infection. TCRdb called the reads again in MiXCR, with one record for every CDR3 protein. The table records more than 400,000 distinct CDR3 sequences, around a quarter of them present only once. The sequenced material came from PBMCs. The receptors derive from a human donor in good health (CMV status not recorded). Some clones in this sample may be carry-over from other donors' samples.

The J gene is TRBJ2-7, the V gene TRBV19; D is uncertain. Trimming shortened V by 9 bases and J by 3 bases, and 9 bases separated the two germline ends. Germline V gene data show CDR1 as LNHDA and CDR2 as SQIVND (reference sequence). This CDR3 is 11 amino acids long. CDR3 in DNA: TGTGCCAGCCAACTGGGCTACGAGCAGTACTTC. Translating it yields CASQLGYEQYF.

The chain couples TRBV28 to TRBJ2-7; maybe TRBD2 (5 bases). Trimming cost V 6 bases and J 5 bases, with 17 bases left between them. This CDR3 is built from 14 residues. Germline assignment: CDR1 MDHEN and CDR2 SYDVKM. This CDR3 reads CASRLFGEKNEQYF. CDR3 DNA sequence: TGTGCCAGCAGGCTTTTCGGGGAGAAAAACGAGCAGTACTTC.

The chain carries TRBV4-1 and TRBJ1-4; the D gene is possibly TRBD1 (5 bases). V lost 4 bases to trimming and J lost 6 bases, with 18 bases between them. CDR3 length equals 16 residues. Germline V CDR1 and CDR2: MGHRA, YSYEKL. The CDR3 nucleotides read TGCGCCAGCAGCCCTCGATCGGGGCTCGGAGATGAAAAACTGTTTTTT. Protein: CASSPRSGLGDEKLFF.

CDR3 region: CASSSTPQVAYNEQFF. The CDR3 nucleotides are TGTGCCAGCAGTTCCACACCCCAAGTCGCCTACAATGAGCAGTTCTTC. The chain recombines TRBV6-5 with TRBJ2-1; D not resolved. The germline CDR1 and CDR2 sequences are MNHEY and SVGAGI. With 4 bases removed from V and 2 bases from J, the gap between germline ends came to 15 bases. The CDR3 extends over 16 amino acids.

The V and J genes are TRBV18 and TRBJ1-2, with D perhaps TRBD1 (6 bases). Germline CDR1 KGHSH, CDR2 LQKENI. CDR3 length: 15 residues. V was pared by 1 base and J by 0 bases, with 9 bases between. The DNA of the CDR3 is TGTGCCAGCTCACCACAGGGGGAAGCTAACTATGGCTACACCTTC. Translating it yields CASSPQGEANYGYTF.

This clonotype appeared a few times. The chain combines TRBV10-1 with TRBJ1-5; the D is unclear. Per germline, CDR1 WNHNN and CDR2 SYGVQD (reference sequence). The CDR3 sequence is 13 residues long. Trimming stripped 0 bases from V and 8 bases from J, with 8 bases between. The CDR3 sequence is CASSESGGKPQHF. As DNA, the CDR3 is TGCGCCAGCAGTGAGTCGGGAGGGAAGCCCCAGCATTTT.

This clonotype was picked up a small number of times. This chain joins TRBV2 and TRBJ2-3; D not resolved. Germline lookup yields CDR1 SNHLY and CDR2 FYNNEI. The CDR3 is 14 residues long. V shed 5 bases and J shed 5 bases, with 14 bases lying between them. CDR3 in amino acids: CASSKNRDGDTQYF. The DNA for the CDR3 is TGTGCCAGCAGTAAAAACCGAGATGGAGATACGCAGTATTTT.

The chain uses TRBV6-2 or TRBV6-3 and TRBJ2-7, with TRBD2 matching over 11 bases. The CDR3 runs 21 residues. Germline V gene data show CDR1 as MNHEY and CDR2 as SVGEGT. V dropped 2 bases and J dropped 3; count of bases not matched to a gene: 21. CDR3 sequence (DNA): TGTGCCAGCAGTTACGAGACGGATTGGGGAATGCGGGGACTAGCGGACTACGAGCAGTACGTC. Residues: CASSYETDWGMRGLADYEQYV.

The chain carries TRBV2 and TRBJ1-5; D not resolved. CDR1 is SNHLY, CDR2 FYNNEI, per germline. There are 15 residues in the CDR3. Trimming removed 4 bases from V and 1 base from J, with 11 bases in between. In DNA form, the CDR3 reads TGTGCCAGCAGTGGATTCGTGGGGAGCAATCAGCCCCAGCATTTT. Protein: CASSGFVGSNQPQHF.

In this sample, this clonotype turned up many times. The gene calls are TRBV7-2 and TRBJ2-7, with D perhaps matching TRBD2 (5 bases). Trimming cost V 3 bases and J 5 bases, with 11 bases left between them. CDR1 and CDR2 from the germline V gene are SGHTA and FQGNSA. The CDR3 spans 13 residues. The CDR3 sequence: CASSFPGVHEQYF. The CDR3 bases are TGTGCCAGCAGCTTCCCCGGGGTCCACGAGCAGTACTTC.

V usage is TRBV11-2 and J usage is TRBJ2-3; D is ambiguous. The V and J ends lost 1 base and 2 bases respectively, with 10 bases between them. The CDR3 totals 15 residues. The germline CDR1 and CDR2 sequences are SGHAT and FQNNGV. CDR3: CASSLGLRYTDTQYF. CDR3 sequence (DNA): TGTGCCAGCAGCTTAGGTCTGCGGTACACAGATACGCAGTATTTT.

This sequence joins TRBV20-1 and TRBJ1-1; D gene unclear. Trimming stripped 6 bases from V and 5 bases from J, with 13 bases between. CDR1 and CDR2 from the germline V gene are DFQATT and SNEGSKA (reference sequence). The CDR3 is 12 amino acids. The CDR3 protein is CSAALQNTEAFF. CDR3 nucleotide sequence: TGCAGTGCGGCGTTACAGAATACTGAAGCTTTCTTT.

V is TRBV18 and J is TRBJ2-1, with 15 bases lining up with TRBD2. Germline V gives CDR1 KGHSH, CDR2 LQKENI. The CDR3 is 17 residues long. Trimming took 5 bases from V and 2 from J; bases not matched to a gene: 4. The CDR3 DNA follows: TGTGCCAGCTCAAGGACTAGCGGGAGGGCCACCTACAATGAGCAGTTCTTC. Amino acids: CASSRTSGRATYNEQFF. The full variable domain, completed using reference TRBV18 and TRBJ2-1, is NAGVMQNPRHLVRRRGQEARLRCSPMKGHSHVYWYRQLPEEGLKFMVYLQKENIIDESGMPKERFSAEFPKEGPSILRIQQVVRGDSAAYFCASSRTSGRATYNEQFFGPGTRLTVL.

The chain carries TRBV6-1 and TRBJ1-4, with unresolved D. In germline, CDR1 is MNHNS, CDR2 SASEGT. Trimming shortened V by 8 bases and J by 5 bases, and 12 bases separated the two germline ends. There are 13 residues in the CDR3. Here the CDR3 DNA reads TGTGCCAGCGGAGACCGAGACAATGAAAAACTGTTTTTT. This translates into CASGDRDNEKLFF.

This clonotype was observed at least ten times. The CDR3 nucleotides are TGTGCCAGCAGCTTAGATAACTCTGGAAACACCATATATTTT. Its translation is CASSLDNSGNTIYF. V gene TRBV7-6 combines with J gene TRBJ1-3; D uncertain. Germline V gene lookup returns CDR1 SGHVS and CDR2 FNYEAQ. Trimming pared 1 base from V and 0 bases from J, leaving 4 bases between. CDR3 length equals 14 residues.

This clonotype was recorded many times. CDR3 region: CASSLVAQETQYF. As DNA, the CDR3 is TGTGCCAGCAGCTTAGTTGCCCAAGAGACCCAGTACTTC. This chain links TRBV7-6 with TRBJ2-5; D gene unclear. Trimming took 1 base from V and 1 from J, leaving 4 bases between them. The CDR3 contains 13 residues. The germline CDR1 and CDR2 sequences are SGHVS and FNYEAQ.

J is TRBJ2-7 and V is TRBV7-2, with unresolved D. The CDR3 contains 16 residues. The V and J ends lost 0 bases and 1 base respectively, with 13 bases between them. Germline CDR1 reads SGHTA; CDR2 reads FQGNSA. CDR3 residues: CASSLAADGTSYEQYF. CDR3 sequence (DNA): TGTGCCAGCAGCTTAGCGGCGGACGGCACTTCCTACGAGCAGTACTTC.

This clonotype has more than one count but fewer than ten. This sequence joins TRBV6-1 and TRBJ1-3; D remains ambiguous. Germline CDR1 reads MNHNS; CDR2 reads SASEGT. The CDR3 covers 12 residues. The V gene lost 8 bases and the J gene lost 4 bases, with 9 bases spanning the gap. This CDR3 reads CASGEVGNTIYF. CDR3 nucleotides: TGTGCCAGCGGAGAGGTCGGAAACACCATATATTTT.

This chain connects TRBV2 to TRBJ2-5, with 8 bases lining up with TRBD1. With V trimmed by 5 bases and J by 3 bases, 8 bases remained unmatched. CDR3 length equals 15 residues. Germline V gene sequence: CDR1 SNHLY, CDR2 FYNNEI. The CDR3 loop reads CASSLTGGPEETQYF. Written as DNA, the CDR3 is TGTGCCAGCAGTCTAACAGGGGGACCCGAAGAGACCCAGTACTTC.